The 17 T cell receptor beta chains given below trace back to one sample, sequenced in a study of CD8+CD57+ T cells in acquired aplastic anemia. The use of genomic DNA as template underpinned the TCR beta VDJ and CDR3 profiling. TCRdb re-derived calls from the reads in MiXCR, one entry per CDR3 protein. Among about 200,000 distinct CDR3 sequences listed, more than 55% were seen once. Sequencing was done on patients that had shown CD8+CD57+ cell expansion by flow cytometry. Sequenced material: sorted CD4+, CD8+, or CD8+CD57+ T cells (not recorded which) from PBMCs. The origin of the receptors is a human donor with aplastic anemia.

The chain recombines TRBV7-9 with TRBJ1-1; a possible D gene is TRBD1 (5 bases). Germline V lookup: CDR1 SEHNR, CDR2 FQNEAQ (reference sequence). The ends were cut back, 6 bases at V and 7 bases at J, with 21 bases in the middle. This CDR3 region has 15 residues. In DNA, the CDR3 is TGTGCCAGCAGGGGACTAGCGACCTCCTACAATGAAGCTTTCTTT. Translation: CASRGLATSYNEAFF.

Points on this clonotype: This sequence may be a read error, since a much larger clone differs from it by one base. This chain uses TRBV27 with TRBJ2-5, with unresolved D. The CDR3 is 12 residues long. The germline V gene has CDR1 MNHEY and CDR2 SMNVEV (reference sequence). CDR3 DNA: TGTTCCAGCAGTCCATCCTGGGGGACCCAGTACTTC. Protein sequence: CSSSPSWGTQYF.

This clonotype was seen a few times. The chain couples TRBV29-1 to TRBJ2-7, with TRBD1 matching over 7 bases. Germline CDR1 SQVTM, CDR2 ANQGSEA. This CDR3 is built from 13 residues. Germline trimming cut 5 bases from V and 0 bases from J; bases unmatched to any gene: 4. The CDR3 DNA reads TGCAGCGTTACAGGGGATAGCTCCTACGAGCAGTACTTC. Protein sequence: CSVTGDSSYEQYF.

This chain links TRBV7-2 with TRBJ1-2; D uncertain. Trimming took 5 bases from V and 8 from J, leaving 9 bases between them. Germline CDR1 and CDR2: SGHTA and FQGNSA. The CDR3 has 11 residues. In nucleotides, the CDR3 is TGTGCCAGCAGCCAAGCGGAAGGCTACACCTTC. It translates to CASSQAEGYTF.

The genes are TRBV10-3 and TRBJ2-7, with 10 nucleotides matching TRBD2. Germline CDR1 and CDR2: ENHRY and SYGVKD. The CDR3 has 16 residues. V lost 4 bases to trimming and J lost 2 bases; unmatched junction nucleotides: 8. CDR3 DNA: TGTGCCATCAGTGGGGAAGGGACTAGCGAACCCTACGAGCAGTACTTC. Translated: CAISGEGTSEPYEQYF.

This chain joins TRBV7-2 and TRBJ1-6; D ambiguous. V was shortened by 5 bases and J by 10 bases, with 15 bases between the two germline ends. Looked up from germline, CDR1 is SGHTA and CDR2 is FQGNSA. The CDR3 has 14 residues. The CDR3 reads CASSTFTVGSPLHF. The CDR3 DNA reads as TGTGCCAGCAGCACCTTCACCGTTGGCTCACCCCTCCACTTT.

The chain carries TRBV10-3 and TRBJ1-1, with D maybe TRBD1 (6 bases). This CDR3 is built from 12 residues. CDR1 ENHRY and CDR2 SYGVKD come from the germline V gene. V was shortened by 8 bases and J by 4 bases, with 11 bases between the two germline ends. CDR3 DNA: TGTGCCATCCAGGGGACGGGCACTGAAGCTTTCTTT. As protein: CAIQGTGTEAFF.

This chain uses TRBV20-1 with TRBJ1-5; D might be TRBD1 (5 bases). The CDR3 consists of 16 residues. Trimming cost V 1 base and J 1 base, with 14 bases left between them. Germline CDR1 reads DFQATT; CDR2 reads SNEGSKA (reference sequence). CDR3 residues: CSARAHSGGSNQPQHF. The CDR3 DNA reads as TGCAGTGCTAGAGCCCACTCGGGGGGAAGCAATCAGCCCCAGCATTTT.

This clonotype was recorded at least ten times. This chain connects TRBV27 to TRBJ2-7; TRBD2 is a possible D gene (5 bases). CDR3 length: 13 amino acids. V was trimmed by 4 bases and J by 2 bases, leaving 9 bases between them. Germline CDR1 reads MNHEY; CDR2 reads SMNVEV (reference sequence). The CDR3 region is CASSSTGTYEQYF. CDR3 coding DNA: TGTGCCAGCAGTTCAACGGGAACCTACGAGCAGTACTTC.

The V and J genes are TRBV13 and TRBJ1-1, with D unclear. The CDR3 extends over 12 amino acids. Between the trimmed V and J ends, which lost 7 bases and 8 bases, there was a span of 14 bases. From germline, CDR1 is PRHDT and CDR2 FYEKMQ (reference sequence). The CDR3 loop reads CASTSLLTEAFF. The CDR3 nucleotides are TGTGCCAGCACCTCCTTGTTGACGGAAGCTTTCTTT.

The V call is TRBV9, the J call TRBJ1-1; D uncertain. Germline loops: CDR1 SGDLS, CDR2 YYNGEE. Trimming cost V 6 bases and J 0 bases, with 6 bases left between them. The CDR3 sequence is 12 residues long. The CDR3 bases are TGTGCCAGCACTGAGGTGAACACTGAAGCTTTCTTT. Translation: CASTEVNTEAFF. Variable domain in full (rest from reference TRBV9 and TRBJ1-1): DSGVTQTPKHLITATGQRVTLRCSPRSGDLSVYWYQQSLDQGLQFLIQYYNGEERAKGNILERFSAQQFPDLHSELNLSSLELGDSALYFCASTEVNTEAFFGQGTRLTVV.

J is TRBJ2-1 and V is TRBV7-9; no reliable D call. CDR1 is SEHNR, CDR2 FQNEAQ, per germline (reference sequence). This CDR3 region has 12 residues. Trimming left V 1 base short and J 8 bases short, with 6 bases between. The CDR3 DNA reads as TGTGCCAGCAGCTTAGGGTCTGATGAGCAGTTCTTC. Protein product: CASSLGSDEQFF.

This rearrangement joins TRBV24-1 to TRBJ2-5; the D is unclear. Trimming took 3 bases from V and 4 from J, leaving 2 bases between them. The CDR3 runs 11 residues. Germline CDR1 reads KGHDR; CDR2 reads SFDVKD. In DNA, the CDR3 is TGTGCCACCAGTGATAGAGAGACCCAGTACTTC. It encodes CATSDRETQYF.

The V call is TRBV13, the J call TRBJ1-1; a possible D gene is TRBD1 (5 bases). Germline V CDR1 and CDR2: PRHDT, FYEKMQ (reference sequence). The CDR3 runs to 13 residues. The V gene lost 6 bases and the J gene lost 2 bases, with 10 bases spanning the gap. The CDR3 DNA is TGTGCCAGCAGAACCGACAGAAACACTGAAGCTTTCTTT. Its protein product is CASRTDRNTEAFF.

J is TRBJ2-1 and V is TRBV10-3; no firm D call. The CDR3 is 11 amino acids. V was clipped by 4 bases and J by 8 bases, with 6 bases between them. From germline, CDR1 is ENHRY and CDR2 SYGVKD. The CDR3 nucleotides read TGTGCCATCAGTGCAGGCGATGAGCAGTTCTTC. This gives the protein CAISAGDEQFF.

The CDR3 nucleotides read TGCAGTGCTTCCGGTGTTAGGGCTGAAGCTTTCTTT. Encoded protein: CSASGVRAEAFF. The chain recombines TRBV20-1 with TRBJ1-1, with D unclear. This CDR3 comprises 12 residues. Germline-derived CDR1 and CDR2 are DFQATT and SNEGSKA (reference sequence). V dropped 5 bases and J dropped 6 bases, with 13 bases sitting between them.

The rearrangement joins TRBV7-3 to TRBJ1-3; D is uncertain. This CDR3 region has 12 residues. V lost 9 bases to trimming and J lost 3 bases, with 9 bases between them. CDR1 is SGHTA, CDR2 FQGTGA, per germline. The CDR3 nucleotides read TGTGCCAGGGGGTGGAATGGAAACACCATATATTTT. Protein sequence: CARGWNGNTIYF. The entire variable domain, with the rest obtained from reference TRBV7-3 and TRBJ1-3, is as follows: GAGVSQTPSNKVTEKGKYVELRCDPISGHTALYWYRQSLGQGPEFLIYFQGTGAADDSGLPNDRFFAVRPEGSVSTLKIQRTERGDSAVYLCARGWNGNTIYFGEGSWLTVV.